The rows below give T cell receptor beta chains drawn from one sample of a study of shared clonotypes between healthy human individuals. Clones were sequenced by immunoSEQ multiplex PCR, and TCRdb holds only the in-frame ones, with some missing. The sample holds roughly 2 million clones, about 95% seen once. The material sequenced was naive CD4+ T cells sorted from blood. The receptors derive from a man in his late teens or twenties in good health. Both conserved end residues are part of each CDR3. D genes are given only for firm matches. Size values are once, few and many counts, or a class for expanded clones, and some rows have none.

NA	NA	TRBV7-2	TRBJ1-5	TGTGCCAGCAGCCGGGAAGCTAATCAGCCCCAGCATTTT	CASSREANQPQHF
once	NA	TRBV29-1	TRBJ1-2	TGCATTGCTTACACGAATGGCTACACCTTC	CIAYTNGYTF
NA	TRBD1	TRBV11-2	TRBJ2-5	TGTGCCAGCAGCTTAGATTCCACAGGGGGACGGAGAGAGACCCAGTACTTC	CASSLDSTGGRRETQYF
NA	NA	TRBV7-8	TRBJ2-7	TGTGCCAGCAGCTCCGGACGGGACTCCTACGAGCAGTACTTC	CASSSGRDSYEQYF
NA	TRBD2	TRBV4-3	TRBJ2-5	TGCGCCAGCAGCCCGGGGGGAGGGGCTCTCCAAGAGACCCAGTACTTC	CASSPGGGALQETQYF
NA	NA	TRBV7-9	TRBJ2-7	TGTGCCAGCAGCTTAGGAAGGGCGGCGCAGTACTTC	CASSLGRAAQYF
NA	TRBD2	TRBV29-1	TRBJ2-1	TGCAGCGTTGCGGCTAGCGGGGGTTATGAGCAGTTCTTC	CSVAASGGYEQFF
NA	NA	TRBV28	TRBJ2-7	TGTGCCAGCAGCGGACCTGGACAGAACTACGAGCAGTACTTC	CASSGPGQNYEQYF
NA	TRBD1	TRBV28	TRBJ1-2	TGTGCCAGCAGTTTTAACCCGGGACAGAGTACCTTC	CASSFNPGQSTF
NA	NA	TRBV6-5	TRBJ2-5	TGTGCCAGCAGTACCTTAAGGGCCGGCTCCCAGTACTTC	CASSTLRAGSQYF
NA	NA	TRBV14	TRBJ1-1	TGTGCCAGCAGCCTTCAAGAGAACACTGAAGCTTTCTTT	CASSLQENTEAFF
NA	NA	TRBV19	TRBJ1-5	TGTGCCAGTAGGTCCCCTCTGGGGCTCAATCAGCCCCAGCATTTT	CASRSPLGLNQPQHF
NA	NA	TRBV7-9	TRBJ1-2	TGTGCCAGCAGCCAATCGTATGGCTACACCTTC	CASSQSYGYTF
NA	NA	TRBV30	TRBJ1-2	TGTGCCTGGGAACAGGGAATTGCTAACTATGGCTACACCTTC	CAWEQGIANYGYTF
NA	NA	TRBV19	TRBJ1-2	TGTGCCAGTATTCCTCCCGGCAGGAACTATGGCTACACCTTC	CASIPPGRNYGYTF
NA	NA	TRBV10-3	TRBJ2-2	TGTGCCATCAGTGGCCCCACCGGGGAGCTGTTTTTT	CAISGPTGELFF
NA	TRBD1	TRBV30	TRBJ2-7	TGTGCCTGGAGTGAGGACAGGGGACCCTACGAGCAGTACTTC	CAWSEDRGPYEQYF
NA	NA	TRBV27	TRBJ2-3	TGTGCCAGCAGCCAAGGCCGGGGATGGGGTACAGATACGCAGTATTTT	CASSQGRGWGTDTQYF
NA	NA	TRBV4-3	TRBJ2-7	TGCGCCGCAACCGAGCTCGGCGGCGCCTACGAGCAGTACTTC	CAATELGGAYEQYF
NA	NA	TRBV6-1	TRBJ1-5	TGTGCCAGCAGTCCCGGGAATAGCAATCAGCCCCAGCATTTT	CASSPGNSNQPQHF
NA	TRBD1	TRBV7-8	TRBJ1-3	TGTGCCAGCAGCTTAGGAGGGACAGGCTTCAACTCTGGAAACACCATATATTTT	CASSLGGTGFNSGNTIYF
NA	TRBD2	TRBV19	TRBJ2-7	TGTGCCAGTAGTATAGTGTCGGGAGGACGCTACGAGCAGTACTTC	CASSIVSGGRYEQYF
NA	TRBD1	TRBV5-1	TRBJ1-2	TGCGCCAGCAGCGCACAGGGGGCGAGGTCTGGCTACACCTTC	CASSAQGARSGYTF
NA	NA	TRBV29-1	TRBJ2-1	TGCAGCGTTGAAGCGACTAGGGAGGTGCAGTTCTTC	CSVEATREVQFF
once	NA	TRBV7-3	TRBJ2-7	TGTGCCAGCAGCTTAAACGCGGGGTACGAGCAGTACTTC	CASSLNAGYEQYF
NA	NA	TRBV7-2	TRBJ1-1	TGTGCCAGCAGCTTATCCGCAGGGCAGTTAAACACTGAAGCTTTCTTT	CASSLSAGQLNTEAFF
NA	TRBD1	TRBV5-1	TRBJ2-2	TGCGCCAGCAGCTTGACGGGACAGACTACGAACACCGGGGAGCTGTTTTTT	CASSLTGQTTNTGELFF
NA	TRBD1	TRBV6-5	TRBJ1-1	TGTGCCAGCAGTTACTCCGACAGGGTGGACACTGAAGCTTTCTTT	CASSYSDRVDTEAFF
NA	NA	TRBV11-2	TRBJ1-3	TGTGCCAGCAGCCCTTTTCTGCCAGGCTCTGGAAACACCATATATTTT	CASSPFLPGSGNTIYF
NA	NA	TRBV10-1	TRBJ2-3	TGCGCCAGCAGTGGGGGTCTCCTGACTAGCACAGATACGCAGTATTTT	CASSGGLLTSTDTQYF
NA	TRBD1	TRBV6-5	TRBJ2-5	TGTGCCAGCAGCCCGGGACAGGAGACCCAGTACTTC	CASSPGQETQYF
NA	NA	TRBV2	TRBJ2-2	TGTGCCAGCGGGGAGCTACGGAACACCGGGGAGCTGTTTTTT	CASGELRNTGELFF
NA	NA	TRBV7-9	TRBJ1-2	TGTGCCAGCAGCTTAGCGCCCGTTAACTATGGCTACACCTTC	CASSLAPVNYGYTF
NA	TRBD1	TRBV10-3	TRBJ1-6	TGTGCCATCAGCATACAGGGGGAAGGTTCACCCCTCCACTTT	CAISIQGEGSPLHF
NA	NA	TRBV7-2	TRBJ2-7	TGTGCCAGCGGTGAAGTCCCCTACGAGCAGTACTTC	CASGEVPYEQYF
NA	TRBD1	TRBV6-1	TRBJ2-7	TGTGCCAGCAGTGAAAACAGGGGGCGCCGGGAGCAGTACTTC	CASSENRGRREQYF
few	NA	TRBV18	TRBJ1-2	TGTGCCAGCTCACCACCTTCCCAGGGGAACTATGGCTACACCTTC	CASSPPSQGNYGYTF
NA	NA	TRBV11-2	TRBJ1-2	TGTGCCAGCCTGGGGTGGGACTATGGCTACACCTTC	CASLGWDYGYTF
NA	TRBD2	TRBV11-2	TRBJ2-1	TGTGCCAGCAGCTCTGGGGCTAGCGGGACTTACAATGAGCAGTTCTTC	CASSSGASGTYNEQFF
once	TRBD2	TRBV5-1	TRBJ2-7	TGCGCCAGCAGCTCGCAAGCAGCGGGAGGCTCCTACGAGCAGTACTTC	CASSSQAAGGSYEQYF
NA	TRBD1	TRBV7-9	TRBJ2-7	TGTGCCAGCAGCTTGTCCGGGACAGCTTACGAGCAGTACTTC	CASSLSGTAYEQYF
NA	NA	TRBV6-6	TRBJ2-7	TGTGCCAGTTCTTTAACGGGCTACGAGCAGTACTTC	CASSLTGYEQYF
NA	NA	TRBV7-6	TRBJ2-7	TGTGCCAGCAGCCTTAGCACCGCCTACGAGCAGTACTTC	CASSLSTAYEQYF
few	TRBD1	TRBV28	TRBJ1-5	TGTGCCAGCAGTTCACCACAGGGGGGAAGTGGTTATAGCAATCAGCCCCAGCATTTT	CASSSPQGGSGYSNQPQHF
NA	TRBD2	TRBV18	TRBJ2-5	TGTGCCAGCTCACCAAACGTCCCTAGCGGGATTGAGACCCAGTACTTC	CASSPNVPSGIETQYF
NA	NA	TRBV5-8	TRBJ2-7	TGTGCCAGCAGCTTGGCCGGGGGTCCCTACGAGCAGTACTTC	CASSLAGGPYEQYF
NA	TRBD1	TRBV2	TRBJ1-2	TGTGCCAGCGGACAGGGGAACTATGGCTACACCTTC	CASGQGNYGYTF
NA	NA	TRBV19	TRBJ1-6	TGTGCCAGCAAAACTCTTAATTCACCCCTCCACTTT	CASKTLNSPLHF
once	NA	TRBV5-1	TRBJ1-2	TGCGCCAGCAGCCCCATGGAAGGGTCAGTGACCCTTTATGGCTACACCTTC	CASSPMEGSVTLYGYTF
NA	NA	TRBV28	TRBJ1-2	TGTGCCAGCAGTTTACCCCTGACGAGTAGAGCCTATGGCTACACCTTC	CASSLPLTSRAYGYTF
NA	NA	TRBV29-1	TRBJ2-3	TGCAGCGTTGAAGTGACGGGCACAGATACGCAGTATTTT	CSVEVTGTDTQYF
NA	TRBD1	TRBV6-1	TRBJ1-2	TGTGCCAGCATCCTGGACAGGGATTATGGCTACACCTTC	CASILDRDYGYTF
NA	TRBD1	TRBV5-6	TRBJ1-5	TGTGCCAGCAGCCTCGGGACAGAGCTCCGGGAGCCCCAGCATTTT	CASSLGTELREPQHF